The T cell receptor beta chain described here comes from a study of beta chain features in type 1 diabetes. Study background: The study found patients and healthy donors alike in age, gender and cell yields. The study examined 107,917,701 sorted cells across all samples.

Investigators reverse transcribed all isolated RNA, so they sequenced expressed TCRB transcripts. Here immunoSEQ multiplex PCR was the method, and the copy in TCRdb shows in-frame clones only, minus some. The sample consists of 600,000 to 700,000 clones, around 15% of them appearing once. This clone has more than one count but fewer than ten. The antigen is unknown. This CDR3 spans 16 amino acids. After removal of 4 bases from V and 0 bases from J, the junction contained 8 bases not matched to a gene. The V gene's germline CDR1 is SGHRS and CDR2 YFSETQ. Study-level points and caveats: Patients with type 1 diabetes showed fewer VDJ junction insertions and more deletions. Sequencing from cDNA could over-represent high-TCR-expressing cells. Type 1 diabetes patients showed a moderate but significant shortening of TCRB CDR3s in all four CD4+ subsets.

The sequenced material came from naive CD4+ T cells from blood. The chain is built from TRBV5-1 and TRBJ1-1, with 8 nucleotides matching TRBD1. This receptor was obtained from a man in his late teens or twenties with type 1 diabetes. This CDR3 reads CASSPRTGKLNTEAFF. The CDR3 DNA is TGCGCCAGCAGCCCCCGGACAGGGAAATTGAACACTGAAGCTTTCTTT.